What follows are 27 T cell receptor beta chains derived from one specimen sequenced in a study of shared clonotypes between healthy human individuals. The repertoire was sequenced with immunoSEQ multiplex PCR; TCRdb's copy has only in-frame clones and lacks some. Here the sample spans 2,500,000 or so clones, more than 80% being singletons. Source material: naive CD4+ T cells sorted from blood. Sample subset: CD45RA+ positively selected. These TCRs come from a man aged 18-30 years in good health.

The chain links TRBV23-1 to TRBJ1-4; the match to TRBD1 covers 9 bases. TRBV23-1 is an open reading frame whose function is uncertain. This CDR3 has 15 residues. V lost 0 bases, J lost 10 bases, and 6 bases stayed unmatched. The CDR3 region is CASSQSGDRVGKLFF. In DNA, the CDR3 is TGCGCCAGCAGTCAATCAGGGGACAGGGTGGGAAAACTGTTTTTT.

This clone was seen only once. V and J are TRBV5-1 and TRBJ2-7, with a weak D call TRBD1 (5 bases). The V gene lost 8 bases and the J gene lost 4 bases, with 22 bases spanning the gap. This CDR3 spans 15 amino acids. Germline V gives CDR1 SGHRS, CDR2 YFSETQ. The CDR3 coding sequence is TGCGCCAGTCTTGGGGCCCGACAGAAAGATTACGAGCAGTACTTC. Protein sequence: CASLGARQKDYEQYF.

The chain links TRBV7-2 to TRBJ1-5; 7 bases are shared with TRBD1. Germline values: CDR1 SGHTA, CDR2 FQGNSA. CDR3 length: 12 amino acids. With V trimmed by 4 bases and J by 11 bases, 5 bases remained unmatched. The CDR3 region has the DNA TGTGCCAGCAGCTCCCGGACAGGCACCCAGCATTTT. Its protein is CASSSRTGTQHF. The full variable domain, rest sourced from reference TRBV7-2 and TRBJ1-5, is GAGVSQSPSNKVTEKGKDVELRCDPISGHTALYWYRQSLGQGLEFLIYFQGNSAPDKSGLPSDRFSAERTGGSVSTLTIQRTQQEDSAVYLCASSSRTGTQHFGDGTRLSIL.

This clone has only one observation. The same CDR3 is also encoded by other DNA sequences in this sample. This chain uses TRBV2 with TRBJ2-7, with TRBD1 identical over 9 bases. V was clipped by 7 bases and J by 2 bases; unmatched bases: 3. The CDR3 loop spans 13 amino acids. CDR1 is SNHLY and CDR2 is FYNNEI in the germline V gene. CDR3 region: CASKDRGPYEQYF. The CDR3 DNA reads as TGTGCCAGCAAGGACAGGGGTCCCTACGAGCAGTACTTC.

The chain has TRBV6-4 and TRBJ1-2; 9 bases are a match to TRBD1. The ends lost 6 bases at V and 2 bases at J; junction bases unmatched: 4. The CDR3 sequence is 14 residues long. Per the germline V gene, CDR1 is MRHNA and CDR2 is SNTAGT. CDR3 sequence reads: CASRAGTGNYGYTF. The CDR3 region has the DNA TGTGCCAGCAGAGCCGGGACAGGGAACTATGGCTACACCTTC.

The genes are TRBV5-6 and TRBJ2-7, with 9 bases fitting TRBD1. This CDR3 is 17 amino acids long. Germline V CDR1 and CDR2: SGHDT, YYEEEE. J lost 6 bases, V lost 4 bases, and 17 bases had no gene match. The CDR3 is CASSPPGTGTIGGEQYF. In nucleotides, the CDR3 is TGTGCCAGCAGCCCACCCGGGACAGGGACGATAGGAGGCGAGCAGTACTTC.

This clone was observed a single time. The chain couples TRBV9 to TRBJ1-4; unclear D gene. The CDR3 loop spans 13 amino acids. V gave up 4 bases and J gave up 7 bases, with 11 bases separating them. The germline V gene has CDR1 SGDLS and CDR2 YYNGEE. This CDR3 is CASSPREGEKLFF. CDR3 bases: TGTGCCAGCAGCCCCCGGGAGGGTGAAAAACTGTTTTTT.

CDR3 residues: CASTQTSWETQYF. For the CDR3, the DNA is TGTGCCAGCACCCAGACTAGTTGGGAGACCCAGTACTTC. V and J are TRBV2 and TRBJ2-5; D possibly corresponds to TRBD2 (6 bases). The CDR3 is 13 amino acids. Germline CDR1 reads SNHLY; CDR2 reads FYNNEI. V lost 7 bases to trimming and J lost 5 bases, with 14 bases between them. Together with reference TRBV2 and TRBJ2-5, the CDR3 gives the full variable domain: EPEVTQTPSHQVTQMGQEVILRCVPISNHLYFYWYRQILGQKVEFLVSFYNNEISEKSEIFDDQFSVERPDGSNFTLKIRSTKLEDSAMYFCASTQTSWETQYFGPGTRLLVL.

V is TRBV6-5 and J is TRBJ2-1; 8 nucleotides align to TRBD1. The junction had 7 bases not matched to a gene; V was cut back by 7 bases and J by 5 bases. In germline, CDR1 is MNHEY, CDR2 SVGAGI. The CDR3 consists of 14 residues. CDR3 sequence reads: CASTEDRGHNEQFF. The CDR3, as DNA: TGTGCCAGCACGGAAGACAGGGGACACAATGAGCAGTTCTTC.

The CDR3 nucleotides read TGTGCCAGCAGTTCGACAGGGACTTTCAATCAGCCCCAGCATTTT. Translating gives CASSSTGTFNQPQHF. J is TRBJ1-5 and V is TRBV6-4, with 7 bases that match TRBD1. In germline, CDR1 is MRHNA, CDR2 SNTAGT. The J segment lost 3 bases and the V segment lost 5 bases, leaving 7 bases of the junction unmatched. The CDR3 sequence is 15 residues long.

The V call is TRBV30, the J call TRBJ2-3, with D maybe TRBD2 (5 bases). This CDR3 contains 14 residues. Germline V gene sequence: CDR1 GTSNPN, CDR2 SVGIG (reference sequence). V gave up 2 bases and J gave up 2 bases, with 11 bases separating them. Here the CDR3 DNA reads TGTGCCTGGAGTCCCGGGGAGTACACAGATACGCAGTATTTT. Amino acid sequence: CAWSPGEYTDTQYF. The full variable domain, in which reference TRBV30 and TRBJ2-3 provide the parts outside the CDR3, is SQTIHQWPATLVQPVGSPLSLECTVEGTSNPNLYWYRQAAGRGLQLLFYSVGIGQISSEVPQNLSASRPQDRQFILSSKKLLLSDSGFYLCAWSPGEYTDTQYFGPGTRLTVL.

J is TRBJ1-4 and V is TRBV14; D is possibly TRBD1 (5 bases). The V end lost 4 bases, the J end lost 1 base, and 25 bases lay between the germline ends. Germline CDR1 is SGHDN and CDR2 is FVKESK. The CDR3 spans 20 residues. The CDR3 here is CASSRGGGARWVKTNEKLFF. DNA of the CDR3: TGTGCCAGCAGCCGTGGTGGCGGGGCCCGATGGGTGAAAACTAATGAAAAACTGTTTTTT.

This chain uses TRBV27 with TRBJ2-3; 8 bases align to TRBD1. Germline V CDR1 and CDR2: MNHEY, SMNVEV (reference sequence). The CDR3 contains 17 residues. V was clipped by 0 bases and J by 4 bases; unmatched bases: 9. The chain's CDR3 is CASSLSPRTGLSDTQYF. The CDR3 bases are TGTGCCAGCAGTTTATCCCCTCGGACAGGGCTATCAGATACGCAGTATTTT.

This chain links TRBV5-3 with TRBJ2-1, with 8 nucleotides matching TRBD2. TRBV5-3 is an open reading frame whose function is uncertain. The CDR3 sequence is 15 residues long. The V and J ends lost 3 bases and 4 bases, in that order; junction bases with no gene match: 6. This CDR3 reads CARSYGTREYNEQFF. The CDR3 coding sequence is TGTGCCAGAAGCTACGGGACTAGGGAGTACAATGAGCAGTTCTTC.

To note about this clone: This sample includes further DNA sequences coding for the same CDR3. The chain combines TRBV11-3 with TRBJ2-2; D may be TRBD2 (6 bases). The CDR3 runs to 14 residues. Germline V gene data show CDR1 as SGHNT and CDR2 as YENEEA. Deletions cut 6 bases from V and 1 base from J, with 9 bases between. CDR3 sequence (DNA): TGTGCCAGCAGGGGCGGGAAGAACACCGGGGAGCTGTTTTTT. Translation gives CASRGGKNTGELFF.

The gene calls are TRBV6-5 and TRBJ1-2; D call uncertain. The CDR3 spans 13 residues. V dropped 3 bases and J dropped 6 bases, with 11 bases sitting between them. CDR1 and CDR2 (germline): MNHEY, SVGAGI. DNA for the CDR3: TGTGCCAGCAGTTATAGGGTTTTTGATGGCTACACCTTC. Translating gives CASSYRVFDGYTF.

V and J are TRBV15 and TRBJ2-3; 10 positions agree with TRBD2. Germline V gene data show CDR1 as LNHNV and CDR2 as YYDKDF (reference sequence). J gave up 2 bases and V 6 bases, and 8 bases lay outside the gene matches. The CDR3 runs 16 residues. The CDR3 sequence: CATRPGLAAYTDTQYF. CDR3 DNA sequence: TGTGCCACCAGACCTGGACTAGCGGCCTACACAGATACGCAGTATTTT.

This clone has just one count. CDR3 nucleotide sequence: TGTGCCAGCAGCTACAGGGGACGAAACTATGGCTACACCTTC. Translation: CASSYRGRNYGYTF. The chain uses TRBV28 and TRBJ1-2; TRBD1 matches 7 bases. Germline lookup yields CDR1 MDHEN and CDR2 SYDVKM. V lost 6 bases to trimming and J lost 2 bases; unmatched junction nucleotides: 6. The CDR3 is 14 residues long.

The chain carries TRBV9 and TRBJ2-5; D is perhaps TRBD1 or TRBD2 (5 bases each). The germline gives CDR1 SGDLS, CDR2 YYNGEE. The V gene lost 3 bases and the J gene lost 3 bases, with 15 bases spanning the gap. The CDR3 covers 15 residues. CDR3 region: CASSEGPRGEETQYF. Here the CDR3 DNA reads TGTGCCAGCAGCGAGGGGCCACGAGGGGAAGAGACCCAGTACTTC.

The rearrangement joins TRBV27 to TRBJ2-1, with 7 bases lining up with TRBD2. This CDR3 has 14 residues. The V gene's germline CDR1 is MNHEY and CDR2 SMNVEV (reference sequence). J gave up 4 bases and V 3 bases, and 3 bases lay outside the gene matches. The CDR3 DNA follows: TGTGCCAGCAGTTTCAGCGGGATTTACAATGAGCAGTTCTTC. As protein: CASSFSGIYNEQFF.

Worth noting for this clone: Other nucleotide sequences in the sample specify the same CDR3. CDR3 region: CSVEAGGDTQYF. CDR3 coding DNA: TGCAGCGTTGAGGCTGGAGGAGATACGCAGTATTTT. V is TRBV29-1 and J is TRBJ2-3; TRBD2 is a possible D gene (5 bases). CDR1 is SQVTM, CDR2 ANQGSEA, per germline. Trimming took off 3 bases at V and 5 bases at J, with 9 bases between the two ends. This CDR3 spans 12 amino acids.

This sequence joins TRBV6-1 and TRBJ2-1; 10 nucleotides align to TRBD2. V lost 7 bases to trimming and J lost 2 bases; unmatched junction nucleotides: 5. The CDR3 covers 15 residues. Germline lookup yields CDR1 MNHNS and CDR2 SASEGT. CDR3 residues: CASIFTSGTYNEQFF. As DNA, the CDR3 is TGTGCCAGCATTTTCACTAGCGGGACCTACAATGAGCAGTTCTTC.

In this sample, this clone turned up once. This sequence joins TRBV19 and TRBJ2-3; D might be TRBD1 (5 bases). Trimming removed 6 bases at V and 0 bases at J, with 13 bases between. The germline CDR1 and CDR2 sequences are LNHDA and SQIVND (reference sequence). This CDR3 contains 15 residues. The CDR3 sequence is CASSLQVLSTDTQYF. CDR3 sequence (DNA): TGTGCCAGTAGCCTACAGGTACTTAGCACAGATACGCAGTATTTT.

This clone was observed a single time. The genes are TRBV9 and TRBJ2-5; TRBD2 matches at 7 bases. The germline V gene encodes CDR1 SGDLS and CDR2 YYNGEE. V lost 3 bases and J lost 2; bases outside the gene matches: 10. There are 16 residues in the CDR3. The CDR3 loop is CASSGKASGRQETQYF. The DNA of the CDR3 is TGTGCCAGCAGCGGAAAGGCTAGCGGACGTCAAGAGACCCAGTACTTC.

Details on this clone: The sample carries other DNA sequences with the same CDR3. The chain has TRBV18 and TRBJ1-1; TRBD1 matches at 8 bases. The length of the CDR3 is 13 residues. Germline CDR1 KGHSH, CDR2 LQKENI. Trimming cost V 6 bases and J 3 bases; bases outside gene matches: 3. CDR3 nucleotides: TGTGCCAGCTCCCCGGACAGGGACACTGAAGCTTTCTTT. Amino acid sequence: CASSPDRDTEAFF.

This clone has only one observation. The genes are TRBV19 and TRBJ1-2; TRBD1 agrees at 7 bases. The V segment lost 6 bases and the J segment 4 bases; nucleotides outside the gene matches: 8. Germline V gives CDR1 LNHDA, CDR2 SQIVND (reference sequence). This CDR3 has 14 amino acids. As DNA, the CDR3 is TGTGCCAGTAGGACCAGGGACAGAATCTATGGCTACACCTTC. Protein sequence: CASRTRDRIYGYTF.

This chain uses TRBV18 with TRBJ1-2; TRBD1 agrees at 7 bases. The germline CDR1 and CDR2 sequences are KGHSH and LQKENI. This CDR3 has 15 residues. The junction had 15 bases not matched to a gene; V was cut back by 8 bases and J by 6 bases. CDR3 nucleotides: TGTGCCAGCACCCTTCAGAGGGGGCGCGAAAATGGCTACACCTTC. Translated, it gives CASTLQRGRENGYTF. The complete variable domain, with remaining parts taken from reference TRBV18 and TRBJ1-2, reads NAGVMQNPRHLVRRRGQEARLRCSPMKGHSHVYWYRQLPEEGLKFMVYLQKENIIDESGMPKERFSAEFPKEGPSILRIQQVVRGDSAAYFCASTLQRGRENGYTFGSGTRLTVV.